This is a list of T cell receptor beta chains from one sample in a study of blood T cell repertoires in COVID-19. TCRdb's copy holds only in-frame clones and misses some; the assay was immunoSEQ multiplex PCR. The sample lists 170,000 or so clones; roughly 83% were seen once. Sample: peripheral blood. The receptors stem from a woman aged 40 to 50 with COVID-19, enrolled during active disease. The CDR3 runs from the conserved cysteine through the conserved F or W. D genes are given only for firm matches. Clone size appears in some rows only: once, few, many, or a class for an expanded clone.

TRBJ1-6	NA	TRBV7-9	TRBD1	14	TGTGCCAGCAGCTTACGGACAGGGCGATCACCCCTCCACTTT	CASSLRTGRSPLHF
TRBJ2-3	few	TRBV5-1	TRBD2	16	TGCGCCAGCAGCTTCCGGCTAGCGGGAGAAACAGATACGCAGTATTTT	CASSFRLAGETDTQYF
TRBJ2-7	NA	TRBV28	TRBD1	14	TGTGCCAGCAGGTCTCCGGGACAGACCTACGAGCAGTACTTC	CASRSPGQTYEQYF
TRBJ1-2	many	TRBV5-4	TRBD1	17	TGTGCCAGCAGCTCAATCCCGGGACAGGGGCGGGACTATGGCTACACCTTC	CASSSIPGQGRDYGYTF
TRBJ1-2	NA	TRBV7-9	TRBD1	13	TGTGCCAGCAGCTTGCCTCAGGGGGGTGGCTACACCTTC	CASSLPQGGGYTF
TRBJ1-1	NA	TRBV7-9	NA	13	TGTGCCAGCAGCACTGACAGGTACCGTGAAGCTTTCTTT	CASSTDRYREAFF
TRBJ2-7	NA	TRBV4-1	TRBD1	15	TGCGCCAGCAGCCAAGAAACAGGGGCCTACTACGAGCAGTACTTC	CASSQETGAYYEQYF
TRBJ2-3	NA	TRBV27	TRBD2	16	TGTGCCAGCAGTCCTCTAGCGGGAGCACGAGCAGATACGCAGTATTTT	CASSPLAGARADTQYF
TRBJ1-2	NA	TRBV6-5	NA	13	TGTGCCAGCAGTTACTCGCAAGCACTCGGCTACACCTTC	CASSYSQALGYTF
TRBJ2-7	once	TRBV27	NA	15	TGTGCCAGCAGTTTACAAATCGGACTCCATAGCGAGCAGTACTTC	CASSLQIGLHSEQYF
TRBJ2-2	NA	TRBV27	NA	14	TGTGCCAGTTTCTCAGGGAGGGGGACCGGGGAGCTGTTTTTT	CASFSGRGTGELFF
TRBJ1-4	NA	TRBV9	NA	14	TGTGCCAGCAGCGTTGGGACTCGGGGGGAAAAACTGTTTTTT	CASSVGTRGEKLFF
TRBJ2-2	NA	TRBV9	TRBD2	16	TGTGCCAGCAGCCCACGAGTAGCGGGGAACACCGGGGAGCTGTTTTTT	CASSPRVAGNTGELFF
TRBJ2-7	NA	TRBV6-6	NA	16	TGTGCCAGCAGTCACACAAGACTAGAGCGCTCGTTCGAGCAGTACTTC	CASSHTRLERSFEQYF
TRBJ2-5	NA	TRBV23-1	TRBD1	12	TGCGCCACCGACAGGGATCAAGAGACCCAGTACTTC	CATDRDQETQYF
TRBJ2-1	NA	TRBV19	TRBD2	15	TGTGCCAGTAGTATTCTAGCGGGATTCGATAATGAGCAGTTCTTC	CASSILAGFDNEQFF
TRBJ1-1	NA	TRBV29-1	TRBD1	13	TGCAGCGTCCGGGGACAGGCGAACACTGAAGCTTTCTTT	CSVRGQANTEAFF
TRBJ2-7	NA	TRBV19	TRBD2	15	TGTGCCAGTAGGCCAAGCGGGGGGAGCTCCTACGAGCAGTACTTC	CASRPSGGSSYEQYF
TRBJ1-2	NA	TRBV11-3	TRBD1	14	TGTGCCAGCAGCTTTGGTGACAGGGGGTATGGCTACACCTTC	CASSFGDRGYGYTF
TRBJ1-2	NA	TRBV28	TRBD1	16	TGTGCCAGCAGTCCTGAGCCCGACAGGGTATCCCATCGCTACACCTTC	CASSPEPDRVSHRYTF
TRBJ2-1	few	TRBV7-8	TRBD2	15	TGTGCCAGCAGCACTACTAGCGCCGGTGGTAATGAGCAGTTCTTC	CASSTTSAGGNEQFF
TRBJ1-1	few	TRBV5-1	TRBD1	15	TGCGCCAGCAGCTCCACCCCGGGACAGACGACTGAAGCTTTCTTT	CASSSTPGQTTEAFF